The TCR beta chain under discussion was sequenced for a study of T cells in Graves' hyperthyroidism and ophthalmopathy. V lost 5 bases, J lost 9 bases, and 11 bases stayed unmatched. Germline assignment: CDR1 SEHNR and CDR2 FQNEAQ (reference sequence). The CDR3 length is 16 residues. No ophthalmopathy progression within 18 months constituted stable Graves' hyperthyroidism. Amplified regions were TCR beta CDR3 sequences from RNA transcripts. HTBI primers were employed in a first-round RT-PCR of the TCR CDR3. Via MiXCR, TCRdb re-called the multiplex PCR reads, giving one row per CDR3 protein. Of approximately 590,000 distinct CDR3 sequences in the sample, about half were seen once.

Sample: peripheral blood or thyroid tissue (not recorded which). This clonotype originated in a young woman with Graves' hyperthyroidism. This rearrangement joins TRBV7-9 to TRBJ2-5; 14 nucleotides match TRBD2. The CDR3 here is CASSQGLAGGGEAQYF. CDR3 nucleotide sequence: TGTGCCAGCAGCCAAGGACTAGCGGGAGGTGGTGAGGCCCAGTACTTC. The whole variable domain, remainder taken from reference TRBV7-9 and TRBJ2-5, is DTGVSQNPRHKITKRGQNVTFRCDPISEHNRLYWYRQTLGQGPEFLTYFQNEAQLEKSRLLSDRFSAERPKGSFSTLEIQRTEQGDSAMYLCASSQGLAGGGEAQYFGPGTRLLVL.